The 27 T cell receptor beta chains presented below share a single source sample, sequenced in a study of cytomegalovirus exposure and HLA in healthy donors. 60 Vbeta and 13 Jbeta primers were used in PCR. TCRdb's copy holds only in-frame clones and misses some; the assay was immunoSEQ multiplex PCR. The repertoire holds 150,000 or so clones, roughly 10% seen once, with roughly 1.9% in the top ten. Material: PBMCs. These receptors were taken from a man aged 45 to 65 in good health and CMV-seronegative.

This chain links TRBV7-2 with TRBJ2-1; 15 bases agree with TRBD2. This CDR3 region has 15 residues. From germline, CDR1 is SGHTA and CDR2 FQGNSA. V shed 5 bases, J shed 15 bases, and the junction held 11 bases outside the gene matches. The CDR3 DNA is TGTGCCAGCAGCCCCCGGACTAGCGGGAGGGGTATCCGGTTCTTC. Amino acids: CASSPRTSGRGIRFF. Variable domain in full (rest from reference TRBV7-2 and TRBJ2-1): GAGVSQSPSNKVTEKGKDVELRCDPISGHTALYWYRQSLGQGLEFLIYFQGNSAPDKSGLPSDRFSAERTGGSVSTLTIQRTQQEDSAVYLCASSPRTSGRGIRFFGPGTRLTVL.

In its sample, this clone was seen a few times. This chain uses TRBV7-9 with TRBJ2-7; 8 nucleotides line up with TRBD1. V lost 5 bases to trimming and J lost 0 bases; unmatched junction nucleotides: 6. CDR1 is SEHNR and CDR2 is FQNEAQ in the germline V gene (reference sequence). The CDR3 has 15 amino acids. CDR3 coding DNA: TGTGCCAGCAGCCACGGACAGGGCCCCTCCTACGAGCAGTACTTC. Its translation: CASSHGQGPSYEQYF.

This clone occurred a few times. V is TRBV9 and J is TRBJ1-1; TRBD1 matches 8 bases. The germline V gene encodes CDR1 SGDLS and CDR2 YYNGEE. V dropped 4 bases and J dropped 4; count of bases not matched to a gene: 9. The CDR3 is 15 amino acids. DNA of the CDR3: TGTGCCAGCAGCCCCCAGACAGGGGTGGGCACTGAAGCTTTCTTT. Translation: CASSPQTGVGTEAFF.

In its sample, this clone was seen a few times. The J gene is TRBJ2-4, the V gene TRBV28; TRBD2 is a possible D gene (5 bases). CDR1 MDHEN and CDR2 SYDVKM come from the germline V gene. CDR3 length equals 17 residues. V was pared by 7 bases and J by 3 bases, with 22 bases between. DNA for the CDR3: TGTGCCAGCACCCCAGCTGGCGGGTTAAGAGGCAAAAACATTCAGTACTTC. Protein sequence: CASTPAGGLRGKNIQYF.

This clone was counted between two and nine times. Written as DNA, the CDR3 is TGTGCCAGCACCATTCCGCAGGGGGCTAGGGGCTACACCTTC. Amino acid sequence: CASTIPQGARGYTF. V and J are TRBV7-9 and TRBJ1-2; 8 nucleotides align to TRBD1. This CDR3 has 14 amino acids. From germline, CDR1 is SEHNR and CDR2 FQNEAQ (reference sequence). V lost 7 bases to trimming and J lost 8 bases; unmatched junction nucleotides: 12.

This clone showed up just a few times. The CDR3 DNA reads as TGTGCCAGCAGCTATCCCGGGGGTTACACCGGGGAGCTGTTTTTT. Translating gives CASSYPGGYTGELFF. The rearrangement uses TRBV7-3 and TRBJ2-2; tentative D call: TRBD2 (6 bases). From germline, CDR1 is SGHTA and CDR2 FQGTGA. V lost 4 bases to trimming and J lost 3 bases, with 12 bases between them. This CDR3 comprises 15 residues.

This clone showed up just a few times. This rearrangement joins TRBV30 to TRBJ2-1; perhaps TRBD2 as D (5 bases). Looked up from germline, CDR1 is GTSNPN and CDR2 is SVGIG (reference sequence). This CDR3 is 17 amino acids long. V was trimmed by 6 bases and J by 5 bases, leaving 26 bases between them. Here the CDR3 reads CACTSRPTIGPNNEQFF. In DNA form, the CDR3 reads TGTGCCTGTACCTCTAGGCCGACTATTGGCCCCAACAATGAGCAGTTCTTC.

This clone was picked up a small number of times. The rearrangement joins TRBV7-9 to TRBJ1-2, with TRBD1 as a possible D gene (5 bases). Germline V lookup: CDR1 SEHNR, CDR2 FQNEAQ (reference sequence). There are 16 residues in the CDR3. V gave up 5 bases and J gave up 4 bases, with 20 bases separating them. This CDR3 is CASSPLSSRGLYGYTF. The CDR3 DNA follows: TGTGCCAGCAGCCCCCTATCAAGTAGGGGTCTCTATGGCTACACCTTC.

This clone was counted a few times. This chain joins TRBV6-5 and TRBJ1-1; the D gene is possibly TRBD1 (5 bases). The germline V gene has CDR1 MNHEY and CDR2 SVGAGI. V shed 4 bases and J shed 0 bases, with 12 bases lying between them. The CDR3 spans 15 residues. The chain's CDR3 is CASSSQGLMNTEAFF. The DNA for the CDR3 is TGTGCCAGCAGTTCCCAGGGATTAATGAACACTGAAGCTTTCTTT.

This clone was counted only a few times. This chain links TRBV30 with TRBJ1-1; a weak D match, TRBD1 (6 bases). The germline CDR1 and CDR2 sequences are GTSNPN and SVGIG (reference sequence). The CDR3 totals 13 residues. V lost 0 bases, J lost 4 bases, and 9 bases lay in between. The CDR3 sequence: CAWSVEGGTEAFF. The CDR3 coding sequence is TGTGCCTGGAGTGTAGAAGGGGGCACTGAAGCTTTCTTT. Combining the CDR3 with reference TRBV30 and TRBJ1-1 gives the whole variable domain SQTIHQWPATLVQPVGSPLSLECTVEGTSNPNLYWYRQAAGRGLQLLFYSVGIGQISSEVPQNLSASRPQDRQFILSSKKLLLSDSGFYLCAWSVEGGTEAFFGQGTRLTVV.

This clone was seen more than once but under ten times. The chain links TRBV19 to TRBJ1-4; TRBD1 might be the D (6 bases). The V end was cut by 3 bases, the J end by 4 bases, with 12 bases between. In germline, CDR1 is LNHDA, CDR2 SQIVND (reference sequence). The CDR3 is 15 residues long. The CDR3 bases are TGTGCCAGTAGTATCGTGACAGGAAGTAATGAAAAACTGTTTTTT. Its protein product is CASSIVTGSNEKLFF.

The chain combines TRBV6-5 with TRBJ2-5; a possible D gene is TRBD1 (6 bases). This CDR3 has 13 residues. CDR1 and CDR2 from the germline V gene are MNHEY and SVGAGI. V was pared by 10 bases and J by 0 bases, with 12 bases between. CDR3 DNA sequence: TGTGCCACCAAGAGGGACAACCAAGAGACCCAGTACTTC. As protein: CATKRDNQETQYF.

The genes are TRBV19 and TRBJ1-5; D is ambiguous. The CDR3 sequence is 18 residues long. Germline loops: CDR1 LNHDA, CDR2 SQIVND (reference sequence). V dropped 1 base and J dropped 2 bases, with 18 bases sitting between them. The CDR3 region has the DNA TGTGCCAGTAGTATAGCTGGTTGGTACCCACTGGGCAATCAGCCCCAGCATTTT. It yields the protein CASSIAGWYPLGNQPQHF.

In its sample, this clone was seen a few times. V gene TRBV6-5 combines with J gene TRBJ2-7; D might be TRBD2 (6 bases). The CDR3 extends over 13 amino acids. Trimming removed 7 bases at V and 2 bases at J, with 12 bases between. Germline V gene lookup returns CDR1 MNHEY and CDR2 SVGAGI. CDR3 in amino acids: CASNLAPAYEQYF. Here the CDR3 DNA reads TGTGCCAGCAATCTAGCGCCGGCCTACGAGCAGTACTTC.

This clone was recorded a few times. The chain has TRBV5-4 and TRBJ2-5; 16 bases align to TRBD2. The CDR3 extends over 16 amino acids. The ends lost 4 bases at V and 4 bases at J; junction bases unmatched: 4. Germline V gene data show CDR1 as SGHNT and CDR2 as YYREEE (reference sequence). As DNA, the CDR3 is TGTGCCAGCAGCCCCGGGACTAGCGGGGGGGCAGAGACCCAGTACTTC. This codes for CASSPGTSGGAETQYF.

This clone has just a few counts. The chain couples TRBV11-2 to TRBJ1-6, with unresolved D. CDR3 length: 16 residues. V lost 2 bases, J lost 4 bases, and 12 bases lay in between. Per the germline V gene, CDR1 is SGHAT and CDR2 is FQNNGV. The CDR3 region is CASSLNVGSYNSPLHF. In DNA, the CDR3 is TGTGCCAGCAGCTTAAATGTGGGCTCTTATAATTCACCCCTCCACTTT.

The genes are TRBV11-3 and TRBJ2-7; a possible D gene is TRBD2 (6 bases). Between the trimmed V and J ends, which lost 1 base and 5 bases, there was a span of 15 bases. The V gene's germline CDR1 is SGHNT and CDR2 YENEEA. This CDR3 is 15 amino acids long. The CDR3 DNA reads TGTGCCAGCAGCTTAGGCGGGGCGGTCCTGAACGAGCAGTACTTC. Translation: CASSLGGAVLNEQYF.

The J gene is TRBJ2-5, the V gene TRBV6-1, with no clear D. This CDR3 has 14 amino acids. The germline V gene has CDR1 MNHNS and CDR2 SASEGT. Trimming cost V 2 bases and J 2 bases, with 9 bases left between them. The CDR3 DNA follows: TGTGCCAGCAGTGAATCGGGTAGACAAGAGACCCAGTACTTC. Translated: CASSESGRQETQYF.

The chain links TRBV5-1 to TRBJ2-5; 10 nucleotides match TRBD2. The J call is uncertain, as TRBJ2-7 better fits the DNA end. Germline V gene sequence: CDR1 SGHRS, CDR2 YFSETQ. The CDR3 runs to 14 residues. The CDR3 DNA follows: TGCGCCAGCGGGATAGCGGGGGGCTCCTACGAGCAGTACTTC. Translated, it gives CASGIAGGSYEQYF.

This clone appeared a few times. V usage is TRBV19 and J usage is TRBJ1-5; no clear D gene. The CDR3 spans 15 residues. Germline lookup yields CDR1 LNHDA and CDR2 SQIVND (reference sequence). V lost 4 bases and J lost 4, with 14 bases in between. CDR3 sequence: CASSTGVRVNQPQHF. The CDR3 DNA follows: TGTGCCAGTAGTACCGGGGTAAGGGTGAATCAGCCCCAGCATTTT.

This chain uses TRBV23-1 with TRBJ2-7; the match to TRBD2 covers 12 bases. Being an ORF, TRBV23-1 has a function that is uncertain. Trimming at V came to 0 bases and at J to 0 bases, leaving 18 bases not matched to a gene. This CDR3 contains 22 residues. CDR3 sequence (DNA): TGCGCCAGCAGTCAATCGACGGGGCCCGTGGGACTAGCGGGTCTAGGCTCCTACGAGCAGTACTTC. Its translation: CASSQSTGPVGLAGLGSYEQYF.

This clone has a handful of counts. This chain links TRBV6-1 with TRBJ2-1; 12 nucleotides line up with TRBD2. From germline, CDR1 is MNHNS and CDR2 SASEGT. The CDR3 consists of 15 residues. V trimming: 7 bases; J trimming: 6 bases; junction bases outside the gene matches: 7. The CDR3 sequence: CASTPRTSGTNEQFF. CDR3 sequence (DNA): TGTGCCAGCACCCCACGGACTAGCGGGACCAATGAGCAGTTCTTC.

The chain couples TRBV6-1 to TRBJ2-5; 8 nucleotides agree with TRBD2. The DNA end is a closer match to TRBJ2-7, so the J assignment may be wrong. The CDR3 consists of 14 residues. The V gene's germline CDR1 is MNHNS and CDR2 SASEGT. The CDR3 region has the DNA TGTGCCAGCAAGACCGGGACTAGTTCCTACGAGCAGTACTTC. Translated: CASKTGTSSYEQYF.

The J gene is TRBJ2-4, the V gene TRBV2; D is unclear. V lost 3 bases to trimming and J lost 6 bases, with 3 bases between them. The CDR3 sequence is 11 residues long. The germline CDR1 and CDR2 sequences are SNHLY and FYNNEI. The CDR3 DNA reads as TGTGCCAGCAGTGATAGAAACATTCAGTACTTC. Translating it yields CASSDRNIQYF.

This clone was counted only a few times. The chain has TRBV10-2 and TRBJ2-5; 8 bases are shared with TRBD2. In germline, CDR1 is WSHSY, CDR2 SAAADI. Trimming removed 4 bases from V and 5 bases from J; junction bases left unmatched: 0. The CDR3 sequence is 12 residues long. CDR3 residues: CASSAGGETQYF. CDR3 nucleotides: TGCGCCAGCAGTGCGGGAGGGGAGACCCAGTACTTC.

This clone was counted between two and nine times. V is TRBV6-6 and J is TRBJ1-1; TRBD1 aligns across 7 bases. V gave up 7 bases and J gave up 4 bases; unmatched junction bases: 6. The CDR3 covers 13 residues. Germline loops: CDR1 MNHNY, CDR2 SVGAGI (reference sequence). CDR3 sequence: CASTDREVTEAFF. In DNA form, the CDR3 reads TGTGCCAGCACTGACAGGGAGGTCACTGAAGCTTTCTTT.

The chain employs TRBV29-1 and TRBJ1-1, with 9 bases matching TRBD1. V dropped 1 base and J dropped 8; count of bases not matched to a gene: 5. The CDR3 covers 13 residues. The V gene's germline CDR1 is SQVTM and CDR2 ANQGSEA. The CDR3 is CSVEVRDRVEAFF. The CDR3 region has the DNA TGCAGCGTTGAAGTCCGGGACAGGGTGGAAGCTTTCTTT.